These T cell receptor beta chains were read from a single sample in a study of blood T cell repertoires in COVID-19. Libraries were prepared by immunoSEQ multiplex PCR; TCRdb keeps only in-frame clonotypes and omits some of them. Counted here are 200,000 to 300,000 clones, approximately 84% occurring once; the ten biggest clones make up 8.6%. The sequenced sample was peripheral blood. These receptors were collected from a human donor in a cohort sampled during active COVID-19. Both conserved end residues are trimmed from each CDR3. Each record gives: V gene, D gene, CDR3 protein. D genes are given only for firm matches.

v_call: TRBV10-3
d_call: TRBD1
cdr3_aa: AISAGQGQNSPLH

v_call: TRBV28
d_call: TRBD1
cdr3_aa: ASSLETGMGYT

v_call: TRBV5-4
d_call: TRBD2
cdr3_aa: ASSQGLAGGREQY

v_call: TRBV27
d_call: .
cdr3_aa: ASSFRGASYEQY

v_call: TRBV29-1
d_call: TRBD1
cdr3_aa: SVELGGIRRGYT

v_call: TRBV29-1
d_call: TRBD1
cdr3_aa: SVVEGAHEQY

v_call: TRBV5-1
d_call: .
cdr3_aa: ASSLAGGTGELF

v_call: TRBV7-8
d_call: .
cdr3_aa: ASNQVTDTQY

v_call: TRBV12-3/TRBV12-4
d_call: .
cdr3_aa: ASGRGSNQPQH

v_call: TRBV24-1
d_call: .
cdr3_aa: ATSDLRKNRGKNTEAF

v_call: TRBV5-8
d_call: TRBD1
cdr3_aa: ASREEPGQAFMGAF

v_call: TRBV5-4
d_call: TRBD2
cdr3_aa: ASSFSGGASDTQY

v_call: TRBV7-2
d_call: .
cdr3_aa: ASSPRVNTIY

v_call: TRBV21-1
d_call: .
cdr3_aa: ASSKLGLAGEEGETQY

v_call: TRBV5-1
d_call: .
cdr3_aa: ASSLPRVDEQF

v_call: TRBV6-5
d_call: .
cdr3_aa: ASSYGGRTDTQY

v_call: TRBV11-2
d_call: .
cdr3_aa: ASSLAVSNEQY

v_call: TRBV27
d_call: .
cdr3_aa: ASSPGVRTEAF

v_call: TRBV6-2/TRBV6-3
d_call: .
cdr3_aa: ASSYRSVETQY

v_call: TRBV9
d_call: .
cdr3_aa: ASSAGDDRSYEQY

v_call: TRBV5-1
d_call: .
cdr3_aa: ASSLETSTDTQY

v_call: TRBV3-1/TRBV3-2
d_call: .
cdr3_aa: ASSPGYSPLH

v_call: TRBV15
d_call: .
cdr3_aa: ATSREQNNQPQH

v_call: TRBV19
d_call: TRBD2
cdr3_aa: ASSWTSGNPYNEQF

v_call: TRBV11-2
d_call: TRBD1
cdr3_aa: ASSPDRVGNTIY